This T cell receptor (beta chain) was captured by sequencing in a study of T-cell reconstitution after alpha-beta-depleted transplantation in children. The CDR3 contains 17 residues. The germline V gene encodes CDR1 SGHVS and CDR2 FNYEAQ. With 2 bases clipped from V and 7 bases from J, the junction kept 15 bases outside the gene matches. This sample's TCRbeta library carried unique molecular identifier barcodes. Using its own MiXCR run on the PCR reads, TCRdb lists one record per CDR3 protein. The sample includes roughly 200,000 distinct CDR3 sequences, about 14% of them seen just once. The genes are TRBV7-6 and TRBJ2-3; TRBD2 agrees at 7 bases. Sample: PBMCs from the stem cell graft donor, taken from the stem cell graft. This clonotype was sampled from a human donor who donated a stem cell graft to a child with acute lymphoblastic leukemia. CDR3: CASSLILAAEPQHTQYF. The CDR3 DNA is TGTGCCAGCAGCTTAATCCTAGCGGCCGAACCCCAACATACGCAGTATTTT. The full variable domain, with the rest looked up from reference TRBV7-6 and TRBJ2-3, is GAGVSQSPRYKVTKRGQDVALRCDPISGHVSLYWYRQALGQGPEFLTYFNYEAQQDKSGLPNDRFSAERPEGSISTLTIQRTEQRDSAMYRCASSLILAAEPQHTQYFGPGTRLTVL.